These T cell receptor beta chains were read from a single sample in a study of T cell responses to AZD1222 COVID-19 vaccine. Assay: immunoSEQ multiplex PCR; the TCRdb copy retains only in-frame clones and omits some. The table records over 90,000 clones, about four fifths of them present only once. The input for sequencing was peripheral blood, taken on day 0 of AZD1222 vaccination. The receptors were sampled from an adult in good health. Each CDR3 is given with its conserved first and last residue. The D gene is left open where the match is weak.

j_call cdr3_length d_call v_call cdr3_aa cdr3_nt
TRBJ2-7 12 . TRBV28 CASYLTGVEQYF TGTGCCAGCTATCTTACCGGGGTCGAGCAGTACTTC
TRBJ2-1 12 . TRBV18 CASSPPDNEQFF TGTGCCAGCTCACCACCAGACAATGAGCAGTTCTTC
TRBJ1-2 14 TRBD1 TRBV10-3 CATAGTALNYGYTF TGTGCCACCGCCGGGACAGCTCTTAACTATGGCTACACCTTC
TRBJ1-5 15 TRBD1 TRBV18 CASSPGQGKAQPQHF TGTGCCAGCTCACCAGGACAGGGAAAGGCTCAGCCCCAGCATTTT
TRBJ2-3 17 TRBD2 TRBV27 CASSPRTSGGGTDTQYF TGTGCCAGCAGTCCGAGGACTAGCGGGGGGGGCACAGATACGCAGTATTTT
TRBJ1-5 15 TRBD1 TRBV19 CASKRQTGYNQPQHF TGTGCCAGCAAAAGACAGACAGGGTACAATCAGCCCCAGCATTTT
TRBJ2-5 13 . TRBV12-3/TRBV12-4 CASTPPEEETQYF TGTGCCAGCACCCCGCCGGAAGAAGAGACCCAGTACTTC
TRBJ2-1 15 TRBD2 TRBV3-1/TRBV3-2 CASSPGTSGYNEQFF TGTGCCAGCAGCCCGGGGACTAGCGGTTACAATGAGCAGTTCTTC
TRBJ1-1 18 TRBD1 TRBV7-2 CASSLVSAGGSKGTEAFF TGTGCCAGCAGCTTAGTATCGGCAGGGGGTTCCAAAGGGACTGAAGCTTTCTTT
TRBJ2-4 13 . TRBV2 CASSSGNQNIQYF TGTGCCAGCAGTTCGGGGAACCAAAACATTCAGTACTTC
TRBJ1-4 16 . TRBV2 CASSERVLATNEKLFF TGTGCCAGCAGTGAGAGGGTCCTTGCAACTAATGAAAAACTGTTTTTT